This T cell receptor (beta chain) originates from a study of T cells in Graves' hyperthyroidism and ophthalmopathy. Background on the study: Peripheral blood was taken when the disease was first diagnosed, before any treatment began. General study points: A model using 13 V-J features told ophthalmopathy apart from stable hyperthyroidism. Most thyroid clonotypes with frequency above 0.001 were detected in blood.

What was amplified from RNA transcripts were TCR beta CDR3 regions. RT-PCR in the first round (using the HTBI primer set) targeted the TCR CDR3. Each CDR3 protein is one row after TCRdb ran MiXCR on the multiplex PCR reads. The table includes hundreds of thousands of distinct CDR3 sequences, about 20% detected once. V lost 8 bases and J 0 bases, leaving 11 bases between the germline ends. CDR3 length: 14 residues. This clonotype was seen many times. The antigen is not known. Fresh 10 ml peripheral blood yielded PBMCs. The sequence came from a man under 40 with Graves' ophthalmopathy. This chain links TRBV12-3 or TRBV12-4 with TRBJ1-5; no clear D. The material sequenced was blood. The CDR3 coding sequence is TGTGCCAGCTCATTCGGACCTAGCAATCAGCCCCAGCATTTT. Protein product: CASSFGPSNQPQHF.